This TCR beta chain was captured in a study of cytotoxic CD8 clonotypes in ibrutinib-treated CLL. Per the germline V gene, CDR1 is MDHEN and CDR2 is SYDVKM. Germline trimming cut 9 bases from V and 3 bases from J; bases unmatched to any gene: 5. The CDR3 loop spans 13 amino acids. Sequenced by immunoSEQ multiplex PCR; TCRdb stores in-frame clones only, minus some. This table holds about 200,000 clones, 75% to 85% found once. Specimen: PBMCs, collected after 12 months of ibrutinib treatment. The rearrangement links TRBV28 to TRBJ2-3; 8 nucleotides match TRBD1. The sequence was obtained from a human donor with chronic lymphocytic leukemia. CDR3 sequence (DNA): TGTGCCAGTCGGCGACAGGGGACAGATACGCAGTATTTT. Translating it yields CASRRQGTDTQYF.